The 26 T cell receptor beta chains in this list originate from one sample, sequenced in a study of blood T cells in healthy people across ages. The use of a sample-barcoded 5' primer and a J-beta primer mix characterized a second PCR of roughly 7 to 11 cycles. One entry per CDR3 protein results from TCRdb running MiXCR on the 5' RACE reads. The sample holds roughly 800,000 distinct CDR3 sequences; about 62% are singletons and the top ten take roughly 22%. Sequenced sample: blood. Source of these receptors: a man aged 30-40 years in good health.

V is TRBV27 and J is TRBJ2-3; TRBD2 might be the D (6 bases). V shed 5 bases and J shed 2 bases, with 14 bases lying between them. This CDR3 region has 15 residues. Germline lookup yields CDR1 MNHEY and CDR2 SMNVEV (reference sequence). The CDR3 spells CASSPPGLSTDTQYF. CDR3 in DNA: TGTGCCAGCAGTCCCCCGGGACTTTCCACAGATACGCAGTATTTT.

The chain carries TRBV7-2 and TRBJ2-4, with D unresolved. The CDR3 covers 14 residues. Per the germline V gene, CDR1 is SGHTA and CDR2 is FQGNSA. Trimming pared 0 bases from V and 8 bases from J, leaving 11 bases between. The CDR3 reads CASSLAANPDIQYF. The CDR3 DNA reads TGTGCCAGCAGCTTAGCGGCCAACCCAGACATTCAGTACTTC.

The chain employs TRBV10-3 and TRBJ2-7, with D tentatively TRBD2 (5 bases). Germline V gene sequence: CDR1 ENHRY, CDR2 SYGVKD. V was trimmed by 4 bases and J by 5 bases, leaving 18 bases between them. The length of the CDR3 is 15 residues. CDR3 in amino acids: CAISGRTSAGDEQYF. As DNA, the CDR3 is TGTGCCATCAGTGGGCGGACTTCTGCCGGAGACGAGCAGTACTTC.

A single count supports this clonotype. CDR3: CASSAIGILQETQYF. The CDR3 nucleotides read TGTGCCAGCAGTGCCATCGGCATCTTACAAGAGACCCAGTACTTC. The chain joins TRBV25-1 to TRBJ2-5; D not resolved. V was shortened by 4 bases and J by 2 bases, with 14 bases between the two germline ends. Looked up from germline, CDR1 is MGHDK and CDR2 is SYGVNS. This CDR3 comprises 15 residues.

The count of this clonotype is one. The V and J genes are TRBV28 and TRBJ2-3; tentatively, D is TRBD1 (6 bases). The CDR3 extends over 15 amino acids. V was shortened by 7 bases and J by 1 base, with 15 bases between the two germline ends. The germline gives CDR1 MDHEN, CDR2 SYDVKM. The CDR3 sequence: CASTSLQGGTDTQYF. In DNA, the CDR3 is TGTGCCAGCACTTCCTTACAGGGAGGCACAGATACGCAGTATTTT.

Only one count was recorded for this clonotype. V usage is TRBV28 and J usage is TRBJ1-5; 8 bases align to TRBD1. The CDR3 consists of 16 residues. V lost 4 bases to trimming and J lost 2 bases; unmatched junction nucleotides: 7. Germline loops: CDR1 MDHEN, CDR2 SYDVKM. CDR3 in DNA: TGTGCCAGCAGTTCGGCGACAGGGGTAGGCAATCAGCCCCAGCATTTT. This gives the protein CASSSATGVGNQPQHF.

The chain combines TRBV5-8 with TRBJ1-2, with D unresolved. The V end was cut by 0 bases, the J end by 1 base, with 10 bases between. The CDR3 is 15 amino acids. CDR1 and CDR2 from the germline V gene are SGHTS and YDEGEE. The CDR3 coding sequence is TGTGCCAGCAGCTTGGATGTGTCCAGTAACTATGGCTACACCTTC. Translating gives CASSLDVSSNYGYTF.

V and J are TRBV2 and TRBJ1-2; 7 nucleotides align to TRBD1. V shed 8 bases, J shed 0 bases, and the junction held 18 bases outside the gene matches. CDR1 SNHLY and CDR2 FYNNEI come from the germline V gene. The CDR3 extends over 18 amino acids. The CDR3 spells CASFQPIRTGPTNYGYTF. DNA for the CDR3: TGTGCCAGCTTTCAGCCGATTCGGACAGGCCCTACTAACTATGGCTACACCTTC.

This chain links TRBV4-2 with TRBJ1-6; 9 bases are a match to TRBD1. With V trimmed by 1 base and J by 7 bases, 17 bases remained unmatched. The germline CDR1 and CDR2 sequences are LGHNA and YNFKEQ. This CDR3 is 20 amino acids long. This chain's CDR3 is CASSQVYRRDREVGNSPLHF. DNA for the CDR3: TGTGCCAGCAGCCAAGTTTACCGTCGGGACAGGGAGGTAGGAAATTCACCCCTCCACTTT.

V and J are TRBV7-8 and TRBJ2-1; D is ambiguous. V lost 5 bases and J 12 bases, leaving 20 bases between the germline ends. The CDR3 spans 14 residues. Germline CDR1 SGHVS, CDR2 FQNEAQ. CDR3 amino acids: CASSPRLSTMGQFF. The CDR3 DNA reads TGTGCCAGCAGCCCGCGCCTATCCACAATGGGGCAGTTCTTC.

The rearrangement uses TRBV19 and TRBJ1-2; TRBD1 aligns across 7 bases. CDR1 and CDR2 from the germline V gene are LNHDA and SQIVND (reference sequence). The V gene end was trimmed by 10 bases and the J gene end by 7 bases; junction bases not matched to a gene: 15. CDR3 length: 14 residues. CDR3 sequence: CAIPLSAGGLGYTF. The CDR3 nucleotides are TGTGCCATCCCTCTCTCGGCAGGGGGGCTTGGCTACACCTTC.

This clonotype turned up a few times. The chain employs TRBV2 and TRBJ1-6; D remains unclear. Per germline, CDR1 SNHLY and CDR2 FYNNEI. This CDR3 region has 14 residues. V gave up 7 bases and J gave up 5 bases, with 12 bases separating them. The CDR3 loop reads CASTLRQDNSPLHF. For the CDR3, the DNA is TGTGCCAGCACTCTCCGGCAGGATAATTCACCCCTCCACTTT.

V usage is TRBV2 and J usage is TRBJ1-6, with D uncertain. V lost 7 bases and J lost 10, with 8 bases in between. This CDR3 is built from 11 residues. From germline, CDR1 is SNHLY and CDR2 FYNNEI. This CDR3 is CASTNKSPLHF. CDR3 DNA sequence: TGTGCCAGCACTAACAAATCACCCCTCCACTTT.

The V gene is TRBV30, the J gene TRBJ2-4; 7 bases map to TRBD2. This CDR3 has 14 residues. The germline V gene has CDR1 GTSNPN and CDR2 SVGIG (reference sequence). After removal of 1 base from V and 13 bases from J, the junction contained 13 bases not matched to a gene. The DNA of the CDR3 is TGTGCCTGGAGTGGCGGCGGCGGCTCGCGGGAGCAGTACTTC. Translated, it gives CAWSGGGGSREQYF.

This clonotype was recorded a few times. The rearrangement uses TRBV6-6 and TRBJ1-6; D is undetermined. The CDR3 has 12 residues. Germline V gene lookup returns CDR1 MNHNY and CDR2 SVGAGI (reference sequence). Between the trimmed V and J ends, which lost 0 bases and 10 bases, there was a span of 4 bases. CDR3 residues: CASSYSESPLHF. The CDR3 region has the DNA TGTGCCAGCAGTTACTCGGAGTCACCCCTCCACTTT.

The chain recombines TRBV7-9 with TRBJ2-1; maybe TRBD1 (5 bases). Gene TRBJ2-7 matches the end of the DNA better, so the J call may be wrong. Germline V CDR1 and CDR2: SEHNR, FQNEAQ (reference sequence). The length of the CDR3 is 16 residues. The CDR3 region has the DNA TGTGCCAGCAGCCCCCAAGCGCAGGGATCGGCCTACGAGCAGTACTTC. Protein product: CASSPQAQGSAYEQYF.

V gene TRBV29-1 combines with J gene TRBJ2-7, with no clear D. Looked up from germline, CDR1 is SQVTM and CDR2 is ANQGSEA. The CDR3 has 12 residues. V gave up 6 bases and J gave up 0 bases, with 9 bases separating them. The CDR3 bases are TGCAGCGTATCCAGTAGCTCCTACGAGCAGTACTTC. Translation: CSVSSSSYEQYF.

This clonotype was seen once. The rearrangement uses TRBV5-1 and TRBJ2-6, with unresolved D. With 0 bases removed from V and 4 bases from J, the gap between germline ends came to 8 bases. CDR3 length equals 15 residues. Looked up from germline, CDR1 is SGHRS and CDR2 is YFSETQ. The chain's CDR3 is CASSLEPPGANVLTF. In DNA form, the CDR3 reads TGCGCCAGCAGCTTGGAGCCGCCGGGGGCCAACGTCCTGACTTTC.

CDR3 amino acids: CASSLYSYEQFF. The CDR3 nucleotides are TGTGCCAGCAGCTTATATTCCTACGAGCAGTTCTTC. The chain combines TRBV7-9 with TRBJ2-1, with D unclear. CDR3 size: 12 residues. Trimming left V 2 bases short and J 10 bases short, with 9 bases between. CDR1 is SEHNR and CDR2 is FQNEAQ in the germline V gene (reference sequence).

The chain uses TRBV7-9 and TRBJ2-1; D not certain. Germline assignment: CDR1 SEHNR and CDR2 FQNEAQ (reference sequence). The CDR3 has 15 residues. V lost 1 base and J 0 bases, leaving 7 bases between the germline ends. In nucleotides, the CDR3 is TGTGCCAGCAGCTTAGGAGGCCACTCCTACAATGAGCAGTTCTTC. Translation: CASSLGGHSYNEQFF.

This clonotype occurred a few times. This chain connects TRBV20-1 to TRBJ2-1; the match to TRBD2 covers 11 bases. Trimming cost V 7 bases and J 6 bases; bases outside gene matches: 20. This CDR3 spans 18 amino acids. Germline CDR1 and CDR2: DFQATT and SNEGSKA (reference sequence). The CDR3 loop reads CSVMRILWTSGRGNEQFF. The CDR3 DNA is TGCAGTGTTATGCGAATTCTTTGGACTAGCGGGCGGGGCAATGAGCAGTTCTTC.

This clonotype has just a few counts. This chain links TRBV29-1 with TRBJ2-1; 12 positions match TRBD2. Trimming at V came to 5 bases and at J to 6 bases, leaving 8 bases not matched to a gene. From germline, CDR1 is SQVTM and CDR2 ANQGSEA. This CDR3 is 15 amino acids long. CDR3 sequence (DNA): TGCAGCGTTACACGACTAGCGGGGGTTCTCAATGAGCAGTTCTTC. It yields the protein CSVTRLAGVLNEQFF.

The CDR3 here is CASRTDYEQYF. The CDR3, as DNA: TGTGCCAGTAGGACTGACTACGAGCAGTACTTC. This chain links TRBV28 with TRBJ2-7; a possible D gene is TRBD2 (5 bases). The length of the CDR3 is 11 residues. Between the trimmed V and J ends, which lost 9 bases and 3 bases, there was a span of 9 bases. Germline assignment: CDR1 MDHEN and CDR2 SYDVKM.

This clonotype was seen a few times. V usage is TRBV20-1 and J usage is TRBJ2-1; D uncertain. V lost 3 bases and J lost 7, with 10 bases in between. The CDR3 length is 12 residues. Germline lookup yields CDR1 DFQATT and CDR2 SNEGSKA (reference sequence). This chain's CDR3 is CSASPTNNEQFF. For the CDR3, the DNA is TGCAGTGCTAGTCCGACCAATAATGAGCAGTTCTTC.

The chain has TRBV6-5 and TRBJ1-1, with D possibly matching TRBD1 (6 bases). V was pared by 0 bases and J by 9 bases, with 17 bases between. Germline lookup yields CDR1 MNHEY and CDR2 SVGAGI. The CDR3 length is 15 residues. The CDR3 sequence is CASSYSATGTTKAFF. In DNA form, the CDR3 reads TGTGCCAGCAGTTACTCGGCCACCGGGACAACAAAAGCTTTCTTT.

The chain uses TRBV20-1 and TRBJ2-3; possibly TRBD2 for D (6 bases). The germline V gene has CDR1 DFQATT and CDR2 SNEGSKA (reference sequence). The length of the CDR3 is 14 residues. Trimming took off 6 bases at V and 0 bases at J, with 13 bases between the two ends. The CDR3 loop reads CSATGVTSTDTQYF. For the CDR3, the DNA is TGCAGTGCCACGGGAGTAACAAGCACAGATACGCAGTATTTT.